This TCR beta chain stems from a study of response to subunit inactivated influenza vaccine. About this clonotype: Its cognate antigen is unknown.

TCRdb redid the calling of the RT-PCR reads with MiXCR, one entry per CDR3 protein. The sample yields hundreds of thousands of distinct CDR3 sequences, around 11% seen once. Notes on the study in general: Every seasonal influenza vaccination brings in few new T cells, the authors suggested.

V lost 9 bases and J 3 bases, leaving 12 bases between the germline ends. CDR3 length: 13 residues. CDR1 and CDR2 (germline): SGHRS, YFSETQ. The data also belong to a second study, concerning T cells expressing NK-cell markers. Per that study: Making the TCR beta cDNA relied on 5'RACE template switching with UMIs. Of CD8+ T cells, about 1.0-8% belonged to dominant NKG2C+ clonotypes in roughly 6 donors.

This receptor was taken from a man in his fifties who received an inactivated influenza vaccine. The specimen comprised PBMCs from blood, sampled on the day of vaccination. The chain uses TRBV5-1 and TRBJ2-2; the D gene is possibly TRBD2 (6 bases). CDR3 nucleotide sequence: TGCGCCACCTCGCCGGGGGACACCGGGGAGCTGTTTTTT. This encodes CATSPGDTGELFF.